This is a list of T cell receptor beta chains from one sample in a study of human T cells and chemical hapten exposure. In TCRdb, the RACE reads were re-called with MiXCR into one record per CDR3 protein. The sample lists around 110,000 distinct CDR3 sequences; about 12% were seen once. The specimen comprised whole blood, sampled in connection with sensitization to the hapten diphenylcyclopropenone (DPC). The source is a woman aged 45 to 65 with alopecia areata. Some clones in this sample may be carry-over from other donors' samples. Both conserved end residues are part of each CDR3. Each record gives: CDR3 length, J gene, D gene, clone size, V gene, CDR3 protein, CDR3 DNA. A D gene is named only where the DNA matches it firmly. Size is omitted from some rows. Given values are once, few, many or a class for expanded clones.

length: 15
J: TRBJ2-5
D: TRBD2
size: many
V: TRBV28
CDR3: CASSPQTSGEETQYF
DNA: TGTGCCAGCAGTCCCCAAACTAGCGGGGAAGAGACCCAGTACTTC

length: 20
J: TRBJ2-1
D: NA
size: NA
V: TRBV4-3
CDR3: CASSQDSNPHGLHSYNEQFF
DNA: TGCGCCAGCAGCCAAGATAGTAATCCCCACGGCCTCCATTCCTACAATGAGCAGTTCTTC

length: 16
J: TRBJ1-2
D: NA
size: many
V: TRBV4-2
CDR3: CASSQELGPGAYGYTF
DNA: TGTGCCAGCAGCCAAGAACTAGGGCCGGGTGCCTATGGCTACACCTTC

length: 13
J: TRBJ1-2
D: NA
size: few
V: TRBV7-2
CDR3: CASSLLSNYGYTF
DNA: TGTGCCAGCAGCTTACTATCCAACTATGGCTACACCTTC

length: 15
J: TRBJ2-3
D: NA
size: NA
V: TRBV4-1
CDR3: CASSRGGPRSYTQYF
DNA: TGCGCCAGCAGCAGAGGGGGACCCCGTTCGTATACGCAGTATTTT

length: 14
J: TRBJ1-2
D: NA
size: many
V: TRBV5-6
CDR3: CASSLVEGSRGYTF
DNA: TGTGCCAGCAGCTTGGTGGAGGGATCCCGTGGCTACACCTTC

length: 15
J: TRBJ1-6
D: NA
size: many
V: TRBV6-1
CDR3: CASTTRRAANSPLHF
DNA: TGTGCCAGCACTACCCGGCGGGCCGCCAATTCACCCCTCCACTTT

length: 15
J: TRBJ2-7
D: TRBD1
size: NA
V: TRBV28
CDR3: CASSFTGTGVYEQYF
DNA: TGTGCCAGCAGTTTTACCGGGACAGGGGTCTACGAGCAGTACTTC

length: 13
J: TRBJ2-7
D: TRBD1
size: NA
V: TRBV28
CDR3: CASSLQGAYEQYF
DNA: TGTGCCAGCAGTTTGCAGGGGGCCTACGAGCAGTACTTC

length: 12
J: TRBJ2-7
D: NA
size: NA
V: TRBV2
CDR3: CASSERGYEQYF
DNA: TGTGCCAGCAGTGAAAGGGGGTACGAGCAGTACTTC

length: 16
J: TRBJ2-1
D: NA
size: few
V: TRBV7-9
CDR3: CASSSIYAAGTGEQFF
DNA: TGTGCCAGCAGCTCGATCTATGCGGCGGGGACGGGTGAGCAGTTCTTC

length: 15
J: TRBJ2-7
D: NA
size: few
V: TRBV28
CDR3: CASSPRLVLPYEQYF
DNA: TGTGCCAGCAGCCCTAGGCTTGTTTTACCCTACGAGCAGTACTTC

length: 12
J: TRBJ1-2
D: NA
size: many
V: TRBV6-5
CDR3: CASPTRGGGYTF
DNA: TGTGCCAGCCCTACCCGGGGGGGTGGCTACACCTTC

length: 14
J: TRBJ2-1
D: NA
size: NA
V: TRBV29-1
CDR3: CSAIGDGKYNEQFF
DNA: TGCAGCGCGATCGGGGACGGAAAGTACAATGAGCAGTTCTTC

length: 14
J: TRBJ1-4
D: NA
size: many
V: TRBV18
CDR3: CASSLRGSGEKLFF
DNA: TGTGCCAGCTCACTGAGGGGCTCCGGAGAAAAACTGTTTTTT

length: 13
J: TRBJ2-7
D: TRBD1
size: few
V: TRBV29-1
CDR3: CSVTGEANYEQYF
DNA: TGCAGCGTGACAGGGGAAGCGAATTACGAGCAGTACTTC

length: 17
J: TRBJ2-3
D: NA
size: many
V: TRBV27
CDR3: CASSLRPSHLSTDTQYF
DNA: TGTGCCAGCAGTCTCCGCCCGAGCCATCTTAGCACAGATACGCAGTATTTT

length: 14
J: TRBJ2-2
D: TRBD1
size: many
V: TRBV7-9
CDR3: CASSLVQGAGELFF
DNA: TGTGCCAGCAGCTTGGTCCAGGGGGCCGGGGAGCTGTTTTTT

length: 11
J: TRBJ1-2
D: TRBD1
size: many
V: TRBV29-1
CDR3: CSVGEDRVSTF
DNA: TGCAGCGTGGGTGAGGACAGGGTGAGCACCTTC

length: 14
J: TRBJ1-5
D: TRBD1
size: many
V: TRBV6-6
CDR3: CASSSGQPDQPQHF
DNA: TGTGCCAGCAGCTCGGGACAGCCTGATCAGCCCCAGCATTTT

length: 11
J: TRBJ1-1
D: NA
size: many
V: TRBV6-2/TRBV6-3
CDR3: CASSRTAEAFF
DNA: TGTGCCAGCAGTCGGACAGCTGAAGCTTTCTTT

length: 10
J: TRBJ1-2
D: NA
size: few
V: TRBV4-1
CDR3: CASSQDRKFF
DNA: TGCGCCAGCAGCCAAGATAGGAAGTTCTTC

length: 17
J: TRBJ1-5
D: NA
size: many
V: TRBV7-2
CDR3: CASSLAAGGVGNQPQHF
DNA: TGTGCCAGCAGCTTAGCGGCTGGGGGGGTCGGGAATCAGCCCCAGCATTTT

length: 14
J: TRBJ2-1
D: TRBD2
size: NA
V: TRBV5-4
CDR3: CASSAAGAGNEQFF
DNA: TGTGCCAGCAGCGCAGCGGGGGCGGGCAATGAGCAGTTCTTC

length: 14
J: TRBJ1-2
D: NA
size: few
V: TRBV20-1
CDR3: CSARDPGSRGGYTF
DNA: TGCAGTGCTAGAGATCCAGGGAGCAGGGGCGGCTACACCTTC

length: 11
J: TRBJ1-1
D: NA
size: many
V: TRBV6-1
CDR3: CASSERIQAFF
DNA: TGTGCCAGCAGTGAAAGGATCCAAGCTTTCTTT

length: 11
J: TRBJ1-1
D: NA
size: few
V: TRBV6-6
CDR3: CASQMNTEAFF
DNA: TGTGCCAGCCAGATGAACACTGAAGCTTTCTTT

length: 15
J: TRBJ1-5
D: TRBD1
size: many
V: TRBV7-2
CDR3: CASSRGQVSIQPQHF
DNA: TGTGCCAGCAGCCGCGGACAGGTGTCAATTCAGCCCCAGCATTTT

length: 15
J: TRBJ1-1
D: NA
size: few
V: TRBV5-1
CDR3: CASSLGAGGRTEAFF
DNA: TGCGCCAGCAGCTTGGGGGCTGGAGGGAGGACTGAAGCTTTCTTT

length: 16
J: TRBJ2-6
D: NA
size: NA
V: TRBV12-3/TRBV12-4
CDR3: CASSPGPSSGANVLTF
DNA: TGTGCCAGCAGCCCGGGCCCAAGCTCTGGGGCCAACGTCCTGACTTTC

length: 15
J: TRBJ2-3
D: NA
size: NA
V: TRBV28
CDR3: CASSLRVSSTDTQYF
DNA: TGTGCCAGCAGTTTAAGAGTTTCTAGCACAGATACGCAGTATTTT

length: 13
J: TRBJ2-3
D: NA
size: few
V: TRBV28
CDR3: CASSRLATDTQYF
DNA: TGTGCCAGCAGTCGGCTAGCGACAGATACGCAGTATTTT

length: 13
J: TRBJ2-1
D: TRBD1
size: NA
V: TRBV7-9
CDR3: CASSLQGADEQFF
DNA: TGTGCCAGCAGCTTGCAGGGGGCGGATGAGCAGTTCTTC

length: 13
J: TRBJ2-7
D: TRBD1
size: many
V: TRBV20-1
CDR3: CSAPGQGAYEQYF
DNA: TGCAGTGCCCCGGGACAGGGGGCCTACGAGCAGTACTTC

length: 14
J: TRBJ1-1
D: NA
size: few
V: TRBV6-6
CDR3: CASSYEVTPTEAFF
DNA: TGTGCCAGCAGTTACGAGGTTACGCCCACTGAAGCTTTCTTT

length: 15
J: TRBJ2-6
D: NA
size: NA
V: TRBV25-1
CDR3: CASSESEPGANVLTF
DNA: TGTGCCAGCAGTGAATCAGAACCTGGGGCCAACGTCCTGACTTTC

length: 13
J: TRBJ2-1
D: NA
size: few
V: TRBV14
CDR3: CASSQIGSREQFF
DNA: TGTGCCAGCAGCCAGATTGGGTCGCGGGAGCAGTTCTTC

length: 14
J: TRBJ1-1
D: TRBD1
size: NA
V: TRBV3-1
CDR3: CASSQAGGDHEAFF
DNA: TGTGCCAGCAGCCAAGCAGGGGGGGACCATGAAGCTTTCTTT

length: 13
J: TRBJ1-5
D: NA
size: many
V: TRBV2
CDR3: CASSTEGNQPQHF
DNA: TGTGCCAGCAGTACAGAAGGCAATCAGCCCCAGCATTTT

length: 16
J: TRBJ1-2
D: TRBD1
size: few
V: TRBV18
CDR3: CASTSMTGKNNYGYTF
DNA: TGTGCCAGCACGAGCATGACAGGGAAAAATAACTATGGCTACACCTTC

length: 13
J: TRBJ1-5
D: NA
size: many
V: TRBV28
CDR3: CASKGQVNQPQHF
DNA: TGTGCCAGCAAGGGGCAGGTCAATCAGCCCCAGCATTTT

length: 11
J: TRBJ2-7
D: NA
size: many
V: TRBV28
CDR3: CASSPLYEQYF
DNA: TGTGCCAGCAGTCCCCTTTACGAGCAGTACTTC

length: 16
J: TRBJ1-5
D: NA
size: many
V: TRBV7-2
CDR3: CASSLMKTVENQPQHF
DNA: TGTGCCAGCAGCTTAATGAAGACTGTAGAGAATCAGCCCCAGCATTTT

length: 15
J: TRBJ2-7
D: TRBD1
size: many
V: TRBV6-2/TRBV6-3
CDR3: CASSFHGTGAHEQYF
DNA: TGTGCCAGCAGTTTCCACGGGACAGGGGCTCATGAGCAGTACTTC

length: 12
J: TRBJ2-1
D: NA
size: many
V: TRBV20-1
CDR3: CSARTSSNEQFF
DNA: TGCAGTGCTAGAACGTCATCCAATGAGCAGTTCTTC

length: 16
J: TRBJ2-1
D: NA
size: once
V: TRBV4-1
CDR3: CASSQDRRVAYNEQFF
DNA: TGCGCCAGCAGCCAAGACCGCAGGGTAGCCTACAATGAGCAGTTCTTC

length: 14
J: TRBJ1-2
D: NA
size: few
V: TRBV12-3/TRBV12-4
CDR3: CASSSTQLNYGYTF
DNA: TGTGCCAGCAGTTCTACACAGCTTAACTATGGCTACACCTTC

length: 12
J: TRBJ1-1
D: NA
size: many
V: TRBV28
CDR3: CASRLGRTEAFF
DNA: TGTGCCAGCAGGCTGGGGAGGACTGAAGCTTTCTTT

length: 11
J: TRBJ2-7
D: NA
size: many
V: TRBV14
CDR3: CASSQGHEQYF
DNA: TGTGCCAGCAGCCAAGGCCACGAGCAGTACTTC

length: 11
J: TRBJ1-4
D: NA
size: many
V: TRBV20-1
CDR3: CSAPRGEKLFF
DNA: TGCAGTGCACCCAGGGGTGAAAAACTGTTTTTT

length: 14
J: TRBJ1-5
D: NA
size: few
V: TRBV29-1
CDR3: CSVALDNSNQPQHF
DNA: TGCAGCGTTGCTTTGGATAATAGCAATCAGCCCCAGCATTTT

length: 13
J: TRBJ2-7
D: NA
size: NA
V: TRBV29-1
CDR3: CSVSRAESYEQYF
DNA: TGCAGCGTTTCCCGGGCGGAAAGCTACGAGCAGTACTTC

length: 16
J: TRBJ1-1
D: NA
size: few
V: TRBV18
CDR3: CASSPSGVGVNTEAFF
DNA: TGTGCCAGCTCACCATCAGGGGTAGGAGTAAACACTGAAGCTTTCTTT

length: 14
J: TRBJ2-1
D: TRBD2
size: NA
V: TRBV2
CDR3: CASGMTSGRGPQFF
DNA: TGTGCCAGCGGAATGACTAGCGGGAGAGGGCCGCAGTTCTTC

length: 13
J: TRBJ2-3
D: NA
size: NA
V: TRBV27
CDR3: CASSLVFLDTQYF
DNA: TGTGCCAGCAGTCTAGTTTTTTTAGATACGCAGTATTTT

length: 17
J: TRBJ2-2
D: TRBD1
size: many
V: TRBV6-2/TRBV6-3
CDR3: CASSYLLDRGRTGELFF
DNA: TGTGCCAGCAGTTACCTACTCGACAGGGGGAGAACCGGGGAGCTGTTTTTT

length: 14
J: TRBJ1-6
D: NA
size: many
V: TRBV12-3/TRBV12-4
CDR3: CASSLGPGYSPLHF
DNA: TGTGCCAGCAGTTTAGGCCCGGGGTATTCACCCCTCCACTTT

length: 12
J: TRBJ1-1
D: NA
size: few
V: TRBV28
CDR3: CASTSDRPGAFF
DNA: TGTGCCAGCACCTCTGACAGGCCTGGGGCTTTCTTT